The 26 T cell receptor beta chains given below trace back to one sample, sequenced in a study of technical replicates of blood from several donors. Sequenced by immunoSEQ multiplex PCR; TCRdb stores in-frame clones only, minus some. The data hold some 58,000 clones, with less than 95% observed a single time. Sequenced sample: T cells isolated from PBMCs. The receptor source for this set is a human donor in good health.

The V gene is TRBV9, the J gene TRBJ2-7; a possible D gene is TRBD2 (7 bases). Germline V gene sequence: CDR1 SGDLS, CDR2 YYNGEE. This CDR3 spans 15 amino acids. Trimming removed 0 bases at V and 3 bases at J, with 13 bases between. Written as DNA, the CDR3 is TGTGCCAGCAGCGTAGAGGGGGGGCCCCACTACGAGCAGTACTTC. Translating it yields CASSVEGGPHYEQYF.

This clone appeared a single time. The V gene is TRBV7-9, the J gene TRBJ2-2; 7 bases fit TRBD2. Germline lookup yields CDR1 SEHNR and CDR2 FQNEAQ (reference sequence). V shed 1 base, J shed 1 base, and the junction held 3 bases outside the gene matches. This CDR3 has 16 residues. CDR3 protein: CASSLGSGVNTGELFF. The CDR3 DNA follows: TGTGCCAGCAGCTTAGGAAGCGGGGTGAACACCGGGGAGCTGTTTTTT.

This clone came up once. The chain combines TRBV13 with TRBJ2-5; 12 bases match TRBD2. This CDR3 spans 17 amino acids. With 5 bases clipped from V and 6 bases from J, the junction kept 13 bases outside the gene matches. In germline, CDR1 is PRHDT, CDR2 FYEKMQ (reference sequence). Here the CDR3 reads CASSTRGLAGTRQTQYF. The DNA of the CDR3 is TGTGCCAGCAGCACCCGAGGACTAGCGGGGACCCGGCAGACCCAGTACTTC.

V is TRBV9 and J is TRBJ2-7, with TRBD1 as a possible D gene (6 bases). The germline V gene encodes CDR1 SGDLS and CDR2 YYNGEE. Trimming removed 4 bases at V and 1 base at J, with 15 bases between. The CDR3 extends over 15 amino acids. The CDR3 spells CASSPRATGSYEQYF. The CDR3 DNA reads TGTGCCAGCAGCCCTCGAGCCACAGGGTCCTACGAGCAGTACTTC. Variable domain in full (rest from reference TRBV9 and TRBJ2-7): DSGVTQTPKHLITATGQRVTLRCSPRSGDLSVYWYQQSLDQGLQFLIQYYNGEERAKGNILERFSAQQFPDLHSELNLSSLELGDSALYFCASSPRATGSYEQYFGPGTRLTVT.

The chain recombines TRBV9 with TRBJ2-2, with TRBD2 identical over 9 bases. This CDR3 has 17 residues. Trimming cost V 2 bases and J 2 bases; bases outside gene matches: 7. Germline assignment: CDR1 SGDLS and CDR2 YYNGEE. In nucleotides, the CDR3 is TGTGCCAGCAGCGTTTCTCGAGCGGGAGGAAACACCGGGGAGCTGTTTTTT. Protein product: CASSVSRAGGNTGELFF.

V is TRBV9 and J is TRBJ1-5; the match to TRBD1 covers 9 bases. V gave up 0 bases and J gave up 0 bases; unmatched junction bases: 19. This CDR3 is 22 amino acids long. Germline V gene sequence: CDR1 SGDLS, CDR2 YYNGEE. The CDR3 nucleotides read TGTGCCAGCAGCGTAGGAATCGGGACAGGGTCATTCGGGGAGCATAGCAATCAGCCCCAGCATTTT. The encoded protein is CASSVGIGTGSFGEHSNQPQHF.

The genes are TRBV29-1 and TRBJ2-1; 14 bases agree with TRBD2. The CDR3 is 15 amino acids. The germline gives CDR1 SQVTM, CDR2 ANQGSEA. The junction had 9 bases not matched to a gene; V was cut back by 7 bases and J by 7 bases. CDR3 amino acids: CSAATSGRARNEQFF. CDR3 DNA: TGCAGCGCTGCGACTAGCGGGAGGGCCCGGAATGAGCAGTTCTTC.

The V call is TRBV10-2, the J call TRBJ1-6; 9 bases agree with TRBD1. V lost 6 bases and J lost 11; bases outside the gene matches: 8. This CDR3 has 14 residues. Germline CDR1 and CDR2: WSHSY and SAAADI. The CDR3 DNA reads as TGCGCCAGCAGGGGACAGGGAGTTTCGGCACCCCTCCACTTT. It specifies CASRGQGVSAPLHF.

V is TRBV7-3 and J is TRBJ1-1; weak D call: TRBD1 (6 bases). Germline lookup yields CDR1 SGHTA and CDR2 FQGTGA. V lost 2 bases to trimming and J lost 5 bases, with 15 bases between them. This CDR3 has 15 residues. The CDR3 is CASSLDGQFLTEAFF. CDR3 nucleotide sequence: TGTGCCAGCAGCTTAGACGGACAGTTCCTGACTGAAGCTTTCTTT.

In nucleotides, the CDR3 is TGTGCCAGCAGTCATCAGGACAGGGGGTATGGCTACACCTTC. Translation gives CASSHQDRGYGYTF. V and J are TRBV6-5 and TRBJ1-2; 10 bases agree with TRBD1. Germline CDR1 and CDR2: MNHEY and SVGAGI. J gave up 5 bases and V 5 bases, and 5 bases lay outside the gene matches. The CDR3 loop spans 14 amino acids.

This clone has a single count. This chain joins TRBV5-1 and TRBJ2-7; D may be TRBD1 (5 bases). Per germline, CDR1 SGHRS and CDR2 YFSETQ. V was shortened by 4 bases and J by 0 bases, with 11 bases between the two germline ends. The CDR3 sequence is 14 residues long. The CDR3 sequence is CASSIGQHSYEQYF. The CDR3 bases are TGCGCCAGCAGCATCGGACAACACTCCTACGAGCAGTACTTC.

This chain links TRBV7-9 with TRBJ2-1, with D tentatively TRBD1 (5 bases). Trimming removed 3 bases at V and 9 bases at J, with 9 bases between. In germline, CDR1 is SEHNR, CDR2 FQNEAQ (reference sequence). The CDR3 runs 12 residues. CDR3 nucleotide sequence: TGTGCCAGCAGCTTTCAGGGTAGTGAGCAGTTCTTC. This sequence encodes CASSFQGSEQFF.

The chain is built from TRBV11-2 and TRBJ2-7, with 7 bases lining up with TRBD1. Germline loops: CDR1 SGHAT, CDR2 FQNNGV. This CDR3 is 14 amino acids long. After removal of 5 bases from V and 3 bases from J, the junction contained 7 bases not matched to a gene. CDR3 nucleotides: TGTGCCAGCAGCCACCGACAGGGTCTCTACGAGCAGTACTTC. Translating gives CASSHRQGLYEQYF.

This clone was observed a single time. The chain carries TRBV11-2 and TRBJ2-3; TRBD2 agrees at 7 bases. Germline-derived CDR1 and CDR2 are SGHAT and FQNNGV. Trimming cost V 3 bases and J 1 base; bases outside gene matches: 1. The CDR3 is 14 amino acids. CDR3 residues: CASSFGGGTDTQYF. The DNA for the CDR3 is TGTGCCAGCAGCTTTGGGGGGGGCACAGATACGCAGTATTTT.

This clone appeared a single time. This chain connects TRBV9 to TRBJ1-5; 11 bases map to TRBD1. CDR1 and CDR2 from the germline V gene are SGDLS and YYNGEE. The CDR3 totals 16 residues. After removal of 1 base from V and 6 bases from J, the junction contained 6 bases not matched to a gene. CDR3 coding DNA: TGTGCCAGCAGCGTACGACCGGGACAGGGGGTTCAGCCCCAGCATTTT. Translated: CASSVRPGQGVQPQHF.

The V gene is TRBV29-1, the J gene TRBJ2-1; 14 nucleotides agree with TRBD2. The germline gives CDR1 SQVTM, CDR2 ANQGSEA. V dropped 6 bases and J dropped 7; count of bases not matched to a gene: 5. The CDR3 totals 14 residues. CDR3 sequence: CSVGGLAGENEQFF. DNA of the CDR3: TGCAGCGTGGGGGGACTAGCGGGAGAGAATGAGCAGTTCTTC.

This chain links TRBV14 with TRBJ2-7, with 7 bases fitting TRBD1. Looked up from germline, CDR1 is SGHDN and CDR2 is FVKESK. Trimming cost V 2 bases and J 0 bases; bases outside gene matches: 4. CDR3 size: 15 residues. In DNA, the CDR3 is TGTGCCAGCAGCCAACTTTGGGACAGCTCCTACGAGCAGTACTTC. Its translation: CASSQLWDSSYEQYF. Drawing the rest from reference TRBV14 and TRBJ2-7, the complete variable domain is EAGVTQFPSHSVIEKGQTVTLRCDPISGHDNLYWYRRVMGKEIKFLLHFVKESKQDESGMPNNRFLAERTGGTYSTLKVQPAELEDSGVYFCASSQLWDSSYEQYFGPGTRLTVT.

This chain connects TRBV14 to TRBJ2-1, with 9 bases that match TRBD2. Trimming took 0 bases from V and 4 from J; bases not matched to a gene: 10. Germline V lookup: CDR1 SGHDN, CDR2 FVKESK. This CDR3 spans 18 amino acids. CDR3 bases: TGTGCCAGCAGCCAAGATCAATGGGTAGCGGGGGCTTACAATGAGCAGTTCTTC. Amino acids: CASSQDQWVAGAYNEQFF.

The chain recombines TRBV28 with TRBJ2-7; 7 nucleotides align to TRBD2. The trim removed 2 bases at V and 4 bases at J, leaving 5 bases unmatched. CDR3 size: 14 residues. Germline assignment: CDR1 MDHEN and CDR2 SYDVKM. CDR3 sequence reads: CASSLTGGRYEQYF. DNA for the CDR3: TGTGCCAGCAGTTTAACGGGGGGTCGATACGAGCAGTACTTC.

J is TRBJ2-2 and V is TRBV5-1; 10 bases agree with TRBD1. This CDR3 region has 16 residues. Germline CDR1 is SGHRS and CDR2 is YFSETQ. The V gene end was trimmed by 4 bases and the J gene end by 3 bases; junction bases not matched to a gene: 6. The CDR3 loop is CASSLGGTGDTGELFF. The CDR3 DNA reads TGCGCCAGCAGCCTGGGGGGGACAGGGGACACCGGGGAGCTGTTTTTT.

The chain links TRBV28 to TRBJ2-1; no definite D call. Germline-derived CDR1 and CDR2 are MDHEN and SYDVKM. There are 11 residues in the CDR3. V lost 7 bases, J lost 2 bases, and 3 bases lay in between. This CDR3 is CASNTYNEQFF. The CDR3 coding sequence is TGTGCCAGCAACACCTACAATGAGCAGTTCTTC.

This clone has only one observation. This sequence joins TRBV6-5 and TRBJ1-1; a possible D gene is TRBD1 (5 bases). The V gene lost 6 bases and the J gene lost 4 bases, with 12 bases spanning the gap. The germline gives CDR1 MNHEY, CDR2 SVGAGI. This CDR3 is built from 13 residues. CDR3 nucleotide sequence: TGTGCCAGCAGAGCGGGGCGCGGCACTGAAGCTTTCTTT. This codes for CASRAGRGTEAFF.

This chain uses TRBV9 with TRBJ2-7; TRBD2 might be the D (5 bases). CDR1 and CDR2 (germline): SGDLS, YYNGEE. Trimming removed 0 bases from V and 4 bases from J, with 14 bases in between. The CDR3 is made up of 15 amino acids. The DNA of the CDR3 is TGTGCCAGCAGCGTAGGAGAGGGTGAGTTTTACGAGCAGTACTTC. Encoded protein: CASSVGEGEFYEQYF.

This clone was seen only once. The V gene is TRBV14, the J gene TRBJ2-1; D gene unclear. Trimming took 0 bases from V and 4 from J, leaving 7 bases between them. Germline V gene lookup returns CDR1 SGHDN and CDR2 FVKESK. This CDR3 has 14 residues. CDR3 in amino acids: CASSQEHSYNEQFF. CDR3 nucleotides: TGTGCCAGCAGCCAAGAACACAGTTACAATGAGCAGTTCTTC.

The CDR3 bases are TGCAGTGCTAGATATAGTAGTACCCAGTACTTC. This translates into CSARYSSTQYF. This sequence joins TRBV20-1 and TRBJ2-5; D call uncertain. Germline assignment: CDR1 DFQATT and CDR2 SNEGSKA (reference sequence). V lost 2 bases and J 8 bases, leaving 9 bases between the germline ends. CDR3 length: 11 amino acids.

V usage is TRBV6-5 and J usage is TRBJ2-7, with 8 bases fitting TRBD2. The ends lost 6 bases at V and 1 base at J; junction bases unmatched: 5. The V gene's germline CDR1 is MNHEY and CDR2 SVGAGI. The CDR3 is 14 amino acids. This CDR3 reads CASRGLVDSYEQYF. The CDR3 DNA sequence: TGTGCCAGCAGGGGACTAGTGGATTCCTACGAGCAGTACTTC.